Below are 24 T cell receptor beta chains sequenced from a single sample in a study of blood T cell repertoires in COVID-19. This table comes from immunoSEQ multiplex PCR, and its TCRdb copy is limited to in-frame clones, with some not included. The sample comprises under 300,000 clones, 70% to 90% of which are singletons, and approximately 2% rests with the top ten. Material for sequencing was PBMCs or T cells enriched from blood (not recorded which). These TCRs come from a woman in her 50s who had recovered from COVID-19.

The V gene is TRBV19, the J gene TRBJ1-1; 7 positions match TRBD1. The V segment lost 3 bases and the J segment 0 bases; nucleotides outside the gene matches: 10. The CDR3 totals 17 residues. Looked up from germline, CDR1 is LNHDA and CDR2 is SQIVND (reference sequence). CDR3 loop: CASSIRNQQGLNTEAFF. The DNA of the CDR3 is TGTGCCAGTAGTATTCGGAATCAACAGGGGCTGAACACTGAAGCTTTCTTT. The full variable domain, rest sourced from reference TRBV19 and TRBJ1-1, is DGGITQSPKYLFRKEGQNVTLSCEQNLNHDAMYWYRQDPGQGLRLIYYSQIVNDFQKGDIAEGYSVSREKKESFPLTVTSAQKNPTAFYLCASSIRNQQGLNTEAFFGQGTRLTVV.

The chain combines TRBV6-4 with TRBJ2-3; possible D gene TRBD2, 5 bases. The CDR3 has 15 amino acids. Germline V gene sequence: CDR1 MRHNA, CDR2 SNTAGT. V was pared by 0 bases and J by 4 bases, with 11 bases between. The CDR3 DNA reads as TGTGCCAGCAGTGACTCGTATGCGGGTTCAGATACGCAGTATTTT. This gives the protein CASSDSYAGSDTQYF.

V and J are TRBV7-9 and TRBJ1-3; 11 bases agree with TRBD1. From germline, CDR1 is SEHNR and CDR2 FQNEAQ (reference sequence). This CDR3 contains 13 residues. The V gene end was trimmed by 9 bases and the J gene end by 4 bases; junction bases not matched to a gene: 2. CDR3 in amino acids: CARDRGLGNTIYF. CDR3 bases: TGTGCCAGGGACAGGGGGCTCGGAAACACCATATATTTT.

The V and J genes are TRBV20-1 and TRBJ2-2; 10 nucleotides line up with TRBD2. Germline V lookup: CDR1 DFQATT, CDR2 SNEGSKA (reference sequence). V shed 3 bases, J shed 6 bases, and the junction held 10 bases outside the gene matches. The length of the CDR3 is 16 residues. The CDR3 protein is CSASRASGRIAGELFF. The CDR3 DNA is TGCAGTGCTAGTCGGGCTAGCGGGAGAATTGCCGGGGAGCTGTTTTTT.

This rearrangement joins TRBV14 to TRBJ2-7; the match to TRBD2 covers 13 bases. This CDR3 region has 15 residues. V gave up 4 bases and J gave up 3 bases; unmatched junction bases: 3. Germline V gene data show CDR1 as SGHDN and CDR2 as FVKESK. The DNA of the CDR3 is TGTGCCAGCAGCCCGGGACTAGCGGGACTCTACGAGCAGTACTTC. Its protein is CASSPGLAGLYEQYF. The full variable domain, its missing parts supplied by reference TRBV14 and TRBJ2-7, is EAGVTQFPSHSVIEKGQTVTLRCDPISGHDNLYWYRRVMGKEIKFLLHFVKESKQDESGMPNNRFLAERTGGTYSTLKVQPAELEDSGVYFCASSPGLAGLYEQYFGPGTRLTVT.

The chain recombines TRBV5-1 with TRBJ2-1; TRBD2 agrees at 12 bases. Germline V lookup: CDR1 SGHRS, CDR2 YFSETQ. The CDR3 has 15 amino acids. V lost 4 bases and J lost 9; bases outside the gene matches: 8. CDR3 coding DNA: TGCGCCAGCAGCCCGACTAGCGGGAGAGTGGGTGAGCAGTTCTTC. Protein: CASSPTSGRVGEQFF.

V usage is TRBV5-4 and J usage is TRBJ1-2; the D gene is possibly TRBD1 (5 bases). The V and J ends lost 0 bases and 5 bases respectively, with 20 bases between them. The CDR3 is 17 amino acids. The germline gives CDR1 SGHNT, CDR2 YYREEE (reference sequence). CDR3 in amino acids: CASSLDLQGLDLYGYTF. CDR3 coding DNA: TGTGCCAGCAGCTTGGACCTCCAGGGCCTCGACCTATATGGCTACACCTTC.

The V call is TRBV21-1, the J call TRBJ2-2; the table's D gene call, TRBD1, was not cross checked with the DNA. TRBV21-1 is a known pseudogene. The CDR3 has 18 amino acids. DNA for the CDR3: TGTGCCAGCAGCACCGACAGACCCTATGAGCGGAACACCGGGGAGCTGTTTTTT. Translation gives CASSTDRPYERNTGELFF.

V usage is TRBV27 and J usage is TRBJ1-4; 7 nucleotides line up with TRBD1. The length of the CDR3 is 15 residues. V shed 0 bases and J 7 bases; nucleotides not matched to a gene: 5. CDR1 MNHEY and CDR2 SMNVEV come from the germline V gene (reference sequence). Written as DNA, the CDR3 is TGTGCCAGCAGTTTATCGACAGGGTTTGGTGAAAAACTGTTTTTT. It translates to CASSLSTGFGEKLFF.

This chain connects TRBV29-1 to TRBJ1-5; TRBD1 agrees at 7 bases. V was clipped by 6 bases and J by 4 bases; unmatched bases: 6. The CDR3 is made up of 13 amino acids. CDR1 SQVTM and CDR2 ANQGSEA come from the germline V gene. The CDR3 sequence: CSVGQALNQPQHF. The CDR3 coding sequence is TGCAGCGTCGGACAGGCCCTAAATCAGCCCCAGCATTTT. Supplemented by reference TRBV29-1 and TRBJ1-5, the full variable domain reads SAVISQKPSRDICQRGTSLTIQCQVDSQVTMMFWYRQQPGQSLTLIATANQGSEATYESGFVIDKFPISRPNLTFSTLTVSNMSPEDSSIYLCSVGQALNQPQHFGDGTRLSIL.

The V and J genes are TRBV5-1 and TRBJ1-5, with D hard to call. V lost 4 bases to trimming and J lost 2 bases, with 16 bases between them. CDR1 and CDR2 from the germline V gene are SGHRS and YFSETQ. The CDR3 consists of 16 residues. For the CDR3, the DNA is TGCGCCAGCAGCCCCCCGATCGGGGAACGCAATCAGCCCCAGCATTTT. Translation: CASSPPIGERNQPQHF.

The chain links TRBV19 to TRBJ2-2; 14 positions match TRBD2. Germline V CDR1 and CDR2: LNHDA, SQIVND (reference sequence). The CDR3 is 17 amino acids. V lost 7 bases to trimming and J lost 5 bases; unmatched junction nucleotides: 9. The CDR3: CASTSGTSGSRTGELFF. The CDR3 DNA reads TGTGCCAGTACCTCCGGGACTAGCGGGAGTAGGACCGGGGAGCTGTTTTTT.

This clone was observed a single time. The chain uses TRBV7-9 and TRBJ2-7; maybe TRBD2 (6 bases). CDR1 and CDR2 (germline): SEHNR, FQNEAQ (reference sequence). Between the trimmed V and J ends, which lost 2 bases and 2 bases, there was a span of 19 bases. The CDR3 covers 17 residues. Written as DNA, the CDR3 is TGTGCCAGCAGCTTACAGACCCCCAGCGGAGGGACCTACGAGCAGTACTTC. It codes for CASSLQTPSGGTYEQYF.

The V call is TRBV5-1, the J call TRBJ2-7; weak D call: TRBD2 (7 bases). This CDR3 contains 14 residues. V was cut by 0 bases and J by 5 bases, with 12 bases left in between. Germline V gene data show CDR1 as SGHRS and CDR2 as YFSETQ. As DNA, the CDR3 is TGCGCCAGCAGCTTGGAGGGGAGGGGGGACGAGCAGTACTTC. Protein product: CASSLEGRGDEQYF.

This clone was detected a few times. The V call is TRBV4-1, the J call TRBJ2-7; 8 nucleotides line up with TRBD2. V lost 3 bases to trimming and J lost 4 bases; unmatched junction nucleotides: 11. CDR1 and CDR2 (germline): MGHRA, YSYEKL. The CDR3 consists of 16 residues. The CDR3 DNA follows: TGCGCCAGCAGCCAGTTTCAATTGAAGCGGGGGTACGAGCAGTACTTC. Its protein product is CASSQFQLKRGYEQYF.

This clone was counted a single time. The rearrangement joins TRBV7-9 to TRBJ2-3, with D possibly TRBD2 on 6 matching bases. Germline CDR1 SEHNR, CDR2 FQNEAQ (reference sequence). With 4 bases removed from V and 0 bases from J, the gap between germline ends came to 11 bases. CDR3 length: 15 residues. CDR3 coding DNA: TGTGCCAGCAGCTCGCCGGGACTGAGCACAGATACGCAGTATTTT. Its protein is CASSSPGLSTDTQYF.

In regard to this clone: Other DNA sequences from this sample encode an identical CDR3 as well. The rearrangement uses TRBV9 and TRBJ1-1; the D is unclear. Germline V gives CDR1 SGDLS, CDR2 YYNGEE. The V end was cut by 0 bases, the J end by 0 bases, with 9 bases between. There are 15 residues in the CDR3. The CDR3 DNA reads TGTGCCAGCAGCGTAGGCCAGGTTATGAACACTGAAGCTTTCTTT. This codes for CASSVGQVMNTEAFF.

This clone appeared once. The chain couples TRBV5-1 to TRBJ1-1; D unclear. Germline CDR1 is SGHRS and CDR2 is YFSETQ. CDR3 length: 13 amino acids. Deletions cut 0 bases from V and 4 bases from J, with 7 bases between. CDR3 residues: CASSLDRFTEAFF. The DNA of the CDR3 is TGCGCCAGCAGCTTGGACCGGTTCACTGAAGCTTTCTTT. Full variable domain (outside the CDR3, taken from reference TRBV5-1 and TRBJ1-1): KAGVTQTPRYLIKTRGQQVTLSCSPISGHRSVSWYQQTPGQGLQFLFEYFSETQRNKGNFPGRFSGRQFSNSRSEMNVSTLELGDSALYLCASSLDRFTEAFFGQGTRLTVV.

This chain uses TRBV24-1 with TRBJ2-1; tentatively, D is TRBD2 (7 bases). The CDR3 runs to 15 residues. Germline V gene data show CDR1 as KGHDR and CDR2 as SFDVKD. V dropped 5 bases and J dropped 10 bases, with 20 bases sitting between them. This CDR3 is CATSVGGGAQGEQFF. In DNA, the CDR3 is TGTGCCACCAGTGTTGGCGGGGGTGCCCAGGGGGAGCAGTTCTTC.

In its sample, this clone was seen a few times. This chain uses TRBV19 with TRBJ1-5; TRBD1 is a possible D gene (6 bases). CDR3 length equals 16 residues. The ends were cut back, 4 bases at V and 1 base at J, with 14 bases in the middle. CDR1 LNHDA and CDR2 SQIVND come from the germline V gene (reference sequence). The CDR3 loop reads CASSRGWTASNQPQHF. In DNA, the CDR3 is TGTGCCAGTAGTAGAGGATGGACAGCGAGCAATCAGCCCCAGCATTTT.

The chain is built from TRBV29-1 and TRBJ2-7; 8 bases line up with TRBD1. After removal of 6 bases from V and 2 bases from J, the junction contained 6 bases not matched to a gene. Per the germline V gene, CDR1 is SQVTM and CDR2 is ANQGSEA. The CDR3 has 13 amino acids. CDR3: CSVGTGITYEQYF. The CDR3 coding sequence is TGCAGCGTAGGGACAGGTATTACCTACGAGCAGTACTTC.

The chain recombines TRBV27 with TRBJ2-1, with 12 bases identical to TRBD2. CDR3 length: 16 residues. J gave up 3 bases and V 3 bases, and 3 bases lay outside the gene matches. Germline assignment: CDR1 MNHEY and CDR2 SMNVEV (reference sequence). CDR3 region: CASSFRTSGNYNEQFF. In DNA, the CDR3 is TGTGCCAGCAGTTTTCGGACTAGCGGGAACTACAATGAGCAGTTCTTC.

The chain links TRBV11-2 to TRBJ2-3; 10 nucleotides line up with TRBD2. Germline lookup yields CDR1 SGHAT and CDR2 FQNNGV. The length of the CDR3 is 19 residues. J lost 5 bases, V lost 7 bases, and 21 bases had no gene match. CDR3 loop: CASTPGRYSGRKQIDTQYF. The CDR3 DNA reads as TGTGCCAGCACCCCGGGAAGGTATAGCGGGAGGAAGCAGATAGATACGCAGTATTTT.

Comment on this clone: Other DNA sequences in this sample translate to the same CDR3. J is TRBJ2-1 and V is TRBV5-1; D call uncertain. Germline V gene sequence: CDR1 SGHRS, CDR2 YFSETQ. Trimming took off 0 bases at V and 3 bases at J, with 4 bases between the two ends. The CDR3 contains 13 residues. The CDR3 DNA reads TGCGCCAGCAGCTTGGACATCTACAATGAGCAGTTCTTC. Its translation: CASSLDIYNEQFF.